This entry concerns a single TCR beta chain. These data are taken from a study of blood T cell repertoires in COVID-19. The age range of participants was about 18 to 95 years, with residence in under 25 US areas. The V gene lost 7 bases and the J gene lost 2 bases, with 9 bases spanning the gap. Germline V gene data show CDR1 as SQVTM and CDR2 as ANQGSEA. CDR3 size: 11 residues. In the authors' methods: Estimates of nucleated cell counts were drawn from the amplification of reference gene primers. TCRdb's table, derived via immunoSEQ multiplex PCR, lists solely in-frame clones and lacks some. V and J calls plus clone size are reproduced from that table; the DNA served to infer D and trimming. Here the sample spans roughly 210,000 clones, over 75% being singletons.

Sequences were obtained from PBMCs or T cells enriched from blood (not recorded which). V and J are TRBV29-1 and TRBJ2-7, with D perhaps matching TRBD1 (6 bases). The clonotype comes from a man aged 25-45 years in a cohort exposed to, infected with or recovered from COVID-19 (not recorded which). CDR3 in amino acids: CSGRTAYEQYF. CDR3 DNA: TGCAGCGGGCGGACAGCCTACGAGCAGTACTTC.